Below, 19 T cell receptor beta chains from the same sample are listed, as sequenced in a study of beta chain features in type 1 diabetes. Whole-study findings and limits: Type 1 diabetes patients showed a moderate but significant shortening of TCRB CDR3s in all four CD4+ subsets.

The investigators reverse transcribed all of the isolated RNA, so they sequenced expressed TCRB transcripts. Libraries were prepared by immunoSEQ multiplex PCR; TCRdb keeps only in-frame clonotypes and omits some of them. The top ten clones hold more than 0.5% of a sample with 150,000 or so clones, about 8.3% of them seen once. These receptors have no identified antigens. What was sequenced was central memory CD4+ T cells from blood. The origin of the receptors is a woman under 30 with type 1 diabetes.

This clone was seen a few times. This chain links TRBV5-6 with TRBJ2-5; TRBD1 agrees at 8 bases. V dropped 8 bases and J dropped 5; count of bases not matched to a gene: 14. Per the germline V gene, CDR1 is SGHDT and CDR2 is YYEEEE. This CDR3 comprises 15 residues. CDR3 residues: CASYPQGGSGETQYF. The CDR3 coding sequence is TGTGCCAGTTACCCACAGGGGGGCTCGGGTGAGACCCAGTACTTC. Together with reference TRBV5-6 and TRBJ2-5, the CDR3 gives the full variable domain: DAGVTQSPTHLIKTRGQQVTLRCSPKSGHDTVSWYQQALGQGPQFIFQYYEEEERQRGNFPDRFSGHQFPNYSSELNVNALLLGDSALYLCASYPQGGSGETQYFGPGTRLLVL.

The genes are TRBV6-5 and TRBJ1-2; D is unclear. V shed 2 bases and J shed 0 bases, with 7 bases lying between them. CDR1 MNHEY and CDR2 SVGAGI come from the germline V gene. CDR3 length equals 14 residues. CDR3 DNA sequence: TGTGCCAGCAGTTACAGAACAGCTAACTATGGCTACACCTTC. Translated: CASSYRTANYGYTF.

The CDR3 protein is CASSLYSEAFF. The CDR3, as DNA: TGTGCCAGCAGCTTATATTCTGAAGCTTTCTTT. This chain joins TRBV11-2 and TRBJ1-1; D not certain. Trimming pared 2 bases from V and 6 bases from J, leaving 4 bases between. The CDR3 extends over 11 amino acids. Germline V gene lookup returns CDR1 SGHAT and CDR2 FQNNGV. Full variable domain (missing parts from reference TRBV11-2 and TRBJ1-1): EAGVAQSPRYKIIEKRQSVAFWCNPISGHATLYWYQQILGQGPKLLIQFQNNGVVDDSQLPKDRFSAERLKGVDSTLKIQPAKLEDSAVYLCASSLYSEAFFGQGTRLTVV.

CDR3 sequence (DNA): TGCGCCAGCAGTTCCGGGACAGGAAAAGAAGAGCAGTACTTC. Residues: CASSSGTGKEEQYF. This rearrangement joins TRBV5-1 to TRBJ2-7; TRBD1 agrees at 8 bases. This CDR3 region has 14 residues. Trimming took 5 bases from V and 7 from J; bases not matched to a gene: 11. The germline gives CDR1 SGHRS, CDR2 YFSETQ.

The rearrangement links TRBV5-4 to TRBJ2-5, with D maybe TRBD1 (5 bases). With the DNA end fitting TRBJ2-7 better, the J assignment may be wrong. In germline, CDR1 is SGHNT, CDR2 YYREEE (reference sequence). This CDR3 spans 14 amino acids. CDR3 bases: TGTGCCAGCAGCTTGGTACAGGATCCCTACGAGCAGTACTTC. It specifies CASSLVQDPYEQYF.

The rearrangement links TRBV6-5 to TRBJ2-7, with 8 bases lining up with TRBD2. Germline V gives CDR1 MNHEY, CDR2 SVGAGI. V lost 6 bases and J lost 3; bases outside the gene matches: 7. This CDR3 has 14 residues. The CDR3 here is CASRSRGGGYEQYF. The CDR3 region has the DNA TGTGCCAGCAGATCCCGGGGGGGCGGCTACGAGCAGTACTTC.

The chain is built from TRBV28 and TRBJ2-3, with TRBD2 matching over 7 bases. Germline assignment: CDR1 MDHEN and CDR2 SYDVKM. The CDR3 is 14 amino acids. J lost 6 bases, V lost 8 bases, and 11 bases had no gene match. The chain's CDR3 is CASLMGGSGDTQYF. The CDR3 nucleotides are TGTGCCAGCTTGATGGGCGGGAGCGGGGATACGCAGTATTTT.

This clone occurred a few times. This chain uses TRBV7-2 with TRBJ1-1; D not certain. This CDR3 is 11 amino acids long. Trimming took 8 bases from V and 6 from J, leaving 10 bases between them. CDR1 is SGHTA, CDR2 FQGNSA, per germline. This CDR3 reads CASFTAAEAFF. The CDR3, as DNA: TGTGCCAGCTTTACGGCGGCTGAAGCTTTCTTT.

The chain is built from TRBV15 and TRBJ2-5; a possible D gene is TRBD1 (5 bases). Germline loops: CDR1 LNHNV, CDR2 YYDKDF (reference sequence). The CDR3 runs to 15 residues. Trimming removed 0 bases at V and 4 bases at J, with 12 bases between. CDR3 coding DNA: TGTGCCACCAGCAGAGAGCAGGGAAATTTAGAGACCCAGTACTTC. This gives the protein CATSREQGNLETQYF.

By frequency in the sample, this clone is medium-sized. J is TRBJ2-1 and V is TRBV29-1; D is unclear. Trimming cost V 6 bases and J 6 bases, with 12 bases left between them. The CDR3 extends over 12 amino acids. Germline CDR1 is SQVTM and CDR2 is ANQGSEA. DNA of the CDR3: TGCAGCGTCGCGCCCTCGGTCAATGAGCAGTTCTTC. Translated, it gives CSVAPSVNEQFF.

This clone was observed a few times. The chain recombines TRBV27 with TRBJ2-1; D is possibly TRBD2 (5 bases). Germline CDR1 is MNHEY and CDR2 is SMNVEV (reference sequence). The V gene lost 10 bases and the J gene lost 7 bases, with 14 bases spanning the gap. The CDR3 covers 12 residues. CDR3 sequence reads: CATITGGNEQFF. CDR3 DNA sequence: TGTGCCACAATTACCGGCGGGAATGAGCAGTTCTTC.

As regards this clone: Because it lacks the conserved phenylalanine or tryptophan at the end, this CDR3 is likely a read error. No DNA is shown, since the ends of the CDR3 on it are uncertain; the CDR3 is the one TCRdb lists. The gene calls are TRBV5-6 and TRBJ1-1; TRBD1 is the table's D call and was not checked against the DNA. CDR1 and CDR2 from the germline V gene are SGHDT and YYEEEE. The CDR3 has 13 residues if both end residues are counted. CDR3 loop: CASTFGQSLRVLL.

This clone was recorded only once. This chain connects TRBV28 to TRBJ2-1, with a weak D call TRBD1 (5 bases). V gave up 7 bases and J gave up 0 bases, with 10 bases separating them. The germline CDR1 and CDR2 sequences are MDHEN and SYDVKM. CDR3 length equals 14 residues. This chain's CDR3 is CASNGRGSYNEQFF. The CDR3 DNA reads TGTGCCAGCAATGGAAGGGGCTCCTACAATGAGCAGTTCTTC.

This clone was counted only a few times. The CDR3 region has the DNA TGTGCCAGCGGCTTGGGGACTAGTAAAGGCGAGCAGTACTTC. Protein: CASGLGTSKGEQYF. The V and J genes are TRBV2 and TRBJ2-7; 8 nucleotides agree with TRBD2. CDR1 and CDR2 (germline): SNHLY, FYNNEI. The CDR3 is 14 residues long. The ends lost 8 bases at V and 6 bases at J; junction bases unmatched: 12.

This clone showed up just a few times. The rearrangement joins TRBV11-2 to TRBJ2-5; D is unclear. CDR1 SGHAT and CDR2 FQNNGV come from the germline V gene. The CDR3 extends over 13 amino acids. The V end was cut by 2 bases, the J end by 4 bases, with 8 bases between. CDR3 bases: TGTGCCAGCAGCTTATTAGTGCTAGAGACCCAGTACTTC. It specifies CASSLLVLETQYF.

This clone has only one observation. This chain links TRBV5-1 with TRBJ1-1, with 11 positions matching TRBD1. V lost 4 bases, J lost 5 bases, and 7 bases stayed unmatched. The length of the CDR3 is 15 residues. The germline V gene encodes CDR1 SGHRS and CDR2 YFSETQ. CDR3 bases: TGCGCCAGCAGCCTAAGGACAGGGGGCGCGACTGAAGCTTTCTTT. Its translation is CASSLRTGGATEAFF. Drawing the rest from reference TRBV5-1 and TRBJ1-1, the complete variable domain is KAGVTQTPRYLIKTRGQQVTLSCSPISGHRSVSWYQQTPGQGLQFLFEYFSETQRNKGNFPGRFSGRQFSNSRSEMNVSTLELGDSALYLCASSLRTGGATEAFFGQGTRLTVV.

This clone was seen a few times. The chain couples TRBV7-2 to TRBJ1-6, with TRBD1 identical over 7 bases. CDR3 length equals 16 residues. In germline, CDR1 is SGHTA, CDR2 FQGNSA. V shed 6 bases and J 5 bases; nucleotides not matched to a gene: 10. The chain's CDR3 is CASSPQGTVDNSPLHF. CDR3 DNA: TGTGCCAGCAGTCCCCAGGGGACAGTGGATAATTCACCCCTCCACTTT.

This clone was found a few times. CDR3 residues: CASSVVSGLGETQYF. As DNA, the CDR3 is TGTGCCAGCAGCGTAGTTTCGGGGTTGGGAGAGACCCAGTACTTC. This chain joins TRBV9 and TRBJ2-5; D perhaps matches TRBD2 (5 bases). The CDR3 totals 15 residues. Germline V gene data show CDR1 as SGDLS and CDR2 as YYNGEE. Trimming removed 0 bases from V and 4 bases from J, with 13 bases in between.

Worth noting for this clone: Since a much larger clone is just one base distant, this may be a read error. Other DNA sequences in this specimen translate into the identical CDR3. The chain joins TRBV9 to TRBJ2-2; D is uncertain. V was cut by 4 bases and J by 1 base, with 8 bases left in between. This CDR3 contains 14 residues. The V gene's germline CDR1 is SGDLS and CDR2 YYNGEE. CDR3 region: CASSLAGNTGELFF. The CDR3 DNA reads TGTGCCAGCAGCCTGGCAGGGAACACCGGGGAGCTGTTTTTT.